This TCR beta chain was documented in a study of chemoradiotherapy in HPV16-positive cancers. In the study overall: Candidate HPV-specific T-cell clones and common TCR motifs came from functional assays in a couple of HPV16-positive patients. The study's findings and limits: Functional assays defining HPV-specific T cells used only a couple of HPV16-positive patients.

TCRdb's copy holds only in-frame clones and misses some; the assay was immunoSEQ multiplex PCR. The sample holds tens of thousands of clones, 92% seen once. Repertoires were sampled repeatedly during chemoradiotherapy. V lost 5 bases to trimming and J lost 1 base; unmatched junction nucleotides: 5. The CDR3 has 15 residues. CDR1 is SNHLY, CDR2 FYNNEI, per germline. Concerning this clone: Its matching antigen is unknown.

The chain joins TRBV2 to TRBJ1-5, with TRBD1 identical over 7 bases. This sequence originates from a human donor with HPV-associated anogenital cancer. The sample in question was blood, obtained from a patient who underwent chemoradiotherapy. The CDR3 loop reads CASSLTGESNQPQHF. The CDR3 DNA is TGTGCCAGCAGTCTCACAGGGGAGAGCAATCAGCCCCAGCATTTT.